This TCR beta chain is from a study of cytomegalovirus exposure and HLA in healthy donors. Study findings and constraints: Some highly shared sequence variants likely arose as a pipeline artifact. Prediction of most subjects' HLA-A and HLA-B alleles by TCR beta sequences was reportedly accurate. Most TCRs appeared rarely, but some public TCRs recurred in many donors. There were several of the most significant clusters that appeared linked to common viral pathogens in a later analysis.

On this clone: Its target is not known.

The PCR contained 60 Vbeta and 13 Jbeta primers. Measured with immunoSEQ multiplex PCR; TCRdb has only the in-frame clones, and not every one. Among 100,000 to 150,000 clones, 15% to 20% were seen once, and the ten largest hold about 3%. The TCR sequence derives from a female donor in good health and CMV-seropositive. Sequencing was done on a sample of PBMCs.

CDR3 protein: CASRKGTSWDRGYEQYF. The CDR3, as DNA: TGTGCCAGCAGGAAGGGAACGTCTTGGGACAGGGGCTACGAGCAGTACTTC. The chain has TRBV27 and TRBJ2-7; the match to TRBD1 covers 10 bases. The CDR3 runs to 17 residues. From germline, CDR1 is MNHEY and CDR2 SMNVEV (reference sequence). Losses at the gene ends were 6 bases for V and 3 bases for J; bases not matched to a gene: 14.